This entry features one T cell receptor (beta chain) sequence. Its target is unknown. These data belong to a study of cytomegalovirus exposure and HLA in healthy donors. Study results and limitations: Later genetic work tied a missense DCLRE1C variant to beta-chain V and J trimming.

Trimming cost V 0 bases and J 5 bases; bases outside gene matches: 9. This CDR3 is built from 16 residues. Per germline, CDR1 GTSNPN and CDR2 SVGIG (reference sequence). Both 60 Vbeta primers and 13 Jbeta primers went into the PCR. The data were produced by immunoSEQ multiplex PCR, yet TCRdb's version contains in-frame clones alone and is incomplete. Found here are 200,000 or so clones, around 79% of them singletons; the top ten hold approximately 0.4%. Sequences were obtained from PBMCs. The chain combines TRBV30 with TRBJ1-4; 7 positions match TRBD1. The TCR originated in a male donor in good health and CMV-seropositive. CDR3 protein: CAWSVHWTGLNEKLFF. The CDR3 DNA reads TGTGCCTGGAGTGTACACTGGACAGGCCTCAATGAAAAACTGTTTTTT.